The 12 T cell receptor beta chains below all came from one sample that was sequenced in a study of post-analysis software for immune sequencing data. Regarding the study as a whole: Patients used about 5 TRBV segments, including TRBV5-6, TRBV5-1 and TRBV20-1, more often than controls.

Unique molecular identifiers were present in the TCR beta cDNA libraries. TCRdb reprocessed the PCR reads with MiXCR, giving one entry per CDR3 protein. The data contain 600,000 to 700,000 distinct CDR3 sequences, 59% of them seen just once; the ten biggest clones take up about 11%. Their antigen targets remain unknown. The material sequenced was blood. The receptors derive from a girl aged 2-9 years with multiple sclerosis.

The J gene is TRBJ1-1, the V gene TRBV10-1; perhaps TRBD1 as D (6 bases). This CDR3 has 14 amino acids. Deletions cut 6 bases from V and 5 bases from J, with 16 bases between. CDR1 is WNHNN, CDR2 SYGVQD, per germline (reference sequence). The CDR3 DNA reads TGCGCCAGCAGGGCCGGGGGGCAAGGAACTGAAGCTTTCTTT. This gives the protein CASRAGGQGTEAFF.

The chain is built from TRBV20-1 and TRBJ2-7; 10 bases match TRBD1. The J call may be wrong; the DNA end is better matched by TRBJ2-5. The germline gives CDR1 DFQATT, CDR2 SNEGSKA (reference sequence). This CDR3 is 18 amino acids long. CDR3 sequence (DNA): TGCAGTGCCCAACAGACAGGGGGCCCCCGACTAGCTACAGAGACCCAGTACTTC. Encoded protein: CSAQQTGGPRLATETQYF.

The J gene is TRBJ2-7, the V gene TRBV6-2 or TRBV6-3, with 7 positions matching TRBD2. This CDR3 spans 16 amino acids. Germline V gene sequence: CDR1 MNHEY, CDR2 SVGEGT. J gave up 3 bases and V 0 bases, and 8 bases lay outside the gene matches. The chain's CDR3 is CASSYSIFGGYYEQYF. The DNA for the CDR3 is TGTGCCAGCAGTTACTCGATCTTCGGGGGGTACTACGAGCAGTACTTC.

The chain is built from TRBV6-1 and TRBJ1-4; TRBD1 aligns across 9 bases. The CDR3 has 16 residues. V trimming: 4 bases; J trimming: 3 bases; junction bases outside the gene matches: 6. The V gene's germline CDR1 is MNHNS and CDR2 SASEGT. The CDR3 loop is CASSATGGSANEKLFF. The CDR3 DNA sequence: TGTGCCAGCAGTGCCACAGGGGGCTCGGCTAATGAAAAACTGTTTTTT.

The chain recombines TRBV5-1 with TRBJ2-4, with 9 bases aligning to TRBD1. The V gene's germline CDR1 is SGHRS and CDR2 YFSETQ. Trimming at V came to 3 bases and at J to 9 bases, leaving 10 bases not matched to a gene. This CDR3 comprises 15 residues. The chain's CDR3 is CASSSGTGPGGIQYF. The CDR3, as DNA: TGCGCCAGCAGCTCAGGGACAGGGCCGGGAGGCATTCAGTACTTC.

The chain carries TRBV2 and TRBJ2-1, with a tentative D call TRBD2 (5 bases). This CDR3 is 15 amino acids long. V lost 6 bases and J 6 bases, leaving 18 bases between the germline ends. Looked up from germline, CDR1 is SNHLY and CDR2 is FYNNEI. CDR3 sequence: CASRPQRSPLNEQFF. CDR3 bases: TGTGCCAGCAGACCCCAGCGGTCCCCCCTCAATGAGCAGTTCTTC.

The CDR3 loop reads CSLAGTSQETQYF. CDR3 sequence (DNA): TGCAGCCTCGCCGGGACTAGCCAAGAGACCCAGTACTTC. V and J are TRBV29-1 and TRBJ2-5, with TRBD2 matching 8 bases. CDR1 is SQVTM, CDR2 ANQGSEA, per germline. Trimming cost V 8 bases and J 1 base; bases outside gene matches: 6. This CDR3 comprises 13 residues. The full variable domain, in which reference TRBV29-1 and TRBJ2-5 provide the parts outside the CDR3, is SAVISQKPSRDICQRGTSLTIQCQVDSQVTMMFWYRQQPGQSLTLIATANQGSEATYESGFVIDKFPISRPNLTFSTLTVSNMSPEDSSIYLCSLAGTSQETQYFGPGTRLLVL.

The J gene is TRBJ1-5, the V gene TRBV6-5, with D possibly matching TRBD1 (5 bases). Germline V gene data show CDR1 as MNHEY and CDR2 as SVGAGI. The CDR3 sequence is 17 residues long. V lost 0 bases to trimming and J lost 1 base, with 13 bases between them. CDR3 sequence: CASSYSFPGKSNQPQHF. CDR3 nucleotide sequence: TGTGCCAGCAGTTACTCCTTTCCAGGGAAGAGCAATCAGCCCCAGCATTTT.

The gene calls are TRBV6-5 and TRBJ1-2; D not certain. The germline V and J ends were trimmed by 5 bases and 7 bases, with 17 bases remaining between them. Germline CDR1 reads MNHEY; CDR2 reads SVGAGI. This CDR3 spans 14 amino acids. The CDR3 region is CASSVKGWLGGYTF. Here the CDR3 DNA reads TGTGCCAGCAGTGTCAAGGGTTGGTTGGGTGGCTACACCTTC.

The CDR3 reads CASSIPISGRSSIQYF. DNA for the CDR3: TGTGCCAGCAGCATCCCCATTAGCGGGAGGTCTAGCATTCAGTACTTC. The chain combines TRBV11-2 with TRBJ2-4, with 10 bases that match TRBD2. The CDR3 consists of 16 residues. J gave up 9 bases and V 5 bases, and 13 bases lay outside the gene matches. The germline CDR1 and CDR2 sequences are SGHAT and FQNNGV.

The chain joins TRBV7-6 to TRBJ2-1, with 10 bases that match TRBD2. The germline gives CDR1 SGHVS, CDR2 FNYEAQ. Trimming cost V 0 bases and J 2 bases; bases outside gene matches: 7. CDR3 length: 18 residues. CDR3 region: CASSLAVTSGYPYNEQFF. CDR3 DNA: TGTGCCAGCAGCTTAGCTGTGACTAGCGGGTACCCCTACAATGAGCAGTTCTTC.

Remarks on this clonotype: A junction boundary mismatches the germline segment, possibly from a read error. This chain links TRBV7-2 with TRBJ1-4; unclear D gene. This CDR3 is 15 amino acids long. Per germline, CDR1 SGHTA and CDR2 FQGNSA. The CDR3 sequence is CASSSDGLMNEILFF. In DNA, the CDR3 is TGTGCCAGCAGTTCGGACGGACTCATGAATGAAATACTGTTTTTT.